The sequence of this T cell receptor (beta chain) was determined in a study of T-cell reconstitution after alpha-beta-depleted transplantation in children. Unique molecular identifiers were used to barcode this TCRbeta library. TCRdb called the PCR reads again in MiXCR, with one record for every CDR3 protein. The sample holds about 870,000 distinct CDR3 sequences, about 16% seen once. V gave up 0 bases and J gave up 7 bases, with 13 bases separating them. CDR1 and CDR2 (germline): SGHDN, FVKESK. The CDR3 sequence is 14 residues long. This clonotype appeared many times. Sequenced here: PBMCs, mostly from graft donor cells, sampled 360 days after TCRalphabeta/CD19-depleted stem cell transplant. The TCR was taken from a male patient aged 10 to 17 who had a stem cell transplant for acute lymphoblastic leukemia, so the T cells may come from the graft donor. The chain recombines TRBV14 with TRBJ2-7, with D possibly being TRBD1 or TRBD2 (5 bases each). CDR3 sequence: CASSQESRAGEQYF. Here the CDR3 DNA reads TGTGCCAGCAGCCAAGAATCCAGGGCGGGTGAGCAGTACTTC.